This T cell receptor (beta chain) was sequenced for a study of early T cells in non-severe SARS-CoV-2 infection (dated by TCRdb to 2020 to 2022). Regarding the research as a whole: Because TCR sequencing was done on bulk RNA from unsorted whole blood, the alpha and beta chains could not be paired.

Libraries were constructed by 5' RACE. TCRdb shows the sequencer as NextSeq 500. The TCR library protocol attached unique molecular identifiers to individual cDNA molecules to correct for sequencing error and PCR bias. Both TCR alpha and beta chains were sequenced, and tight co-correlation was observed between alpha and beta sequence abundances in each sample. The authors' analysis ran thus. Decombinator V4 was used to perform V gene, J gene and CDR3 annotation of TCR sequences. Expanded TCRs were defined as changing significantly between any two time points under a Poisson model with p below 0.0001. TCR abundances were normalised to the total number of TCRs sequenced in each sample and reported as counts per million. TRAV1-2 paired with TRAJ12, TRAJ20 or TRAJ33 defined MAIT TCRs, while TRAV10 paired with TRAJ18 defined iNKT TCRs. VDJdb, accessed 1 November 2021, was searched for CMV, EBV and SARS-CoV-2 annotated TCRs, with TCRs annotated for multiple antigens excluded. TCRdb reanalyzed the raw reads on its own, using fastp at Q25 for trimming and MiXCR for clone calling, and kept in-frame beta chains. Rows merge per CDR3 protein into single entries with the most common DNA and genes. These V and J calls rely on TCRdb rather than the paper's analysis. For this sample the table gives some 31,000 distinct CDR3 sequences, of which approximately 6% were detected only once. The top ten clonotypes cover 4.5% to 5.5% of the sample.

The full study reports these points: VDJdb matching was skewed toward anti-spike CD8 responses and likely underestimated virus-specific expansions, missing private and CD4 specificities.

The CDR3 runs 16 residues from the cysteine to the phenylalanine. Only CDR3 DNA is held: 48 bases, read in frame from base 1. The germline V gene supplies CDR1 SGHAT and CDR2 FQNNGV. The germline V and J ends show losses of 3 bases and 1 base respectively, and no gene match explains 2 bases of the junction. A case-control design nested within a healthcare worker cohort in London, UK, was used, with weekly nasopharyngeal swab PCR tests and blood sampling performed. Healthcare workers were recruited during the week of the UK lockdown, between 23 and 31 March 2020, and followed weekly for up to about 15 weeks. Ten or more counts support this clonotype. The antigen it recognizes is unknown. No base quality values were provided; no much bigger clone lies one nucleotide off.

The V and J segments used are TRBV11-2 and TRBJ2-2; TRBD2 matches 10 bases in the middle. Specimen: whole blood. This TCR derives from an adult who was a healthcare worker with PCR-confirmed SARS-CoV-2 infection or an uninfected control (not recorded which). This receptor has the CDR3 CASSFGLAVNTGELFF. The nucleotide sequence is given as TGTGCCAGCAGCTTCGGACTAGCGGTGAACACCGGGGAGCTGTTTTTT. The CDR3 plus the reference TRBV11-2 and TRBJ2-2 genes for the other parts give the full variable domain: EAGVAQSPRYKIIEKRQSVAFWCNPISGHATLYWYQQILGQGPKLLIQFQNNGVVDDSQLPKDRFSAERLKGVDSTLKIQPAKLEDSAVYLCASSFGLAVNTGELFFGEGSRLTVL.